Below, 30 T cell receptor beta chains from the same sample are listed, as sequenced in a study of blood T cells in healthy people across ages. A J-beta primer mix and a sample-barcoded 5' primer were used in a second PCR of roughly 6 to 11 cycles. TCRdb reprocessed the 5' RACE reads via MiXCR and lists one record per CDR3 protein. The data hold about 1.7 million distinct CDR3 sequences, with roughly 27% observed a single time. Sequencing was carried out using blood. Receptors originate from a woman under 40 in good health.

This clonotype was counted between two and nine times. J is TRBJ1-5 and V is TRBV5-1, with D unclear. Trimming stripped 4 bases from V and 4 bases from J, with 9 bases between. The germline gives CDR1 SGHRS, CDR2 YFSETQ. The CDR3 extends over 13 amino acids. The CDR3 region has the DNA TGCGCCAGCAGCCCGGAGTTTAATCAGCCCCAGCATTTT. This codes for CASSPEFNQPQHF.

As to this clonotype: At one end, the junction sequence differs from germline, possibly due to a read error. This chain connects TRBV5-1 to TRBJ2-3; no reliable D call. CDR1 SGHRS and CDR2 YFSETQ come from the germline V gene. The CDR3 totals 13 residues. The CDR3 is CASNLQDTDTQYF. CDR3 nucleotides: TGCGCCAGCAACTTGCAGGACACAGATACGCAGTATTTT.

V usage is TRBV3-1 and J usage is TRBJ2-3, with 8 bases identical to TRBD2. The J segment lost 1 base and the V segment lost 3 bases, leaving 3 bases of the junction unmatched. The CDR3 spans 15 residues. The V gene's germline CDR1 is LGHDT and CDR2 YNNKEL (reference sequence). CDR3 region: CASSHTTSGTDTQYF. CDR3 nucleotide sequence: TGTGCCAGCAGCCATACGACTAGCGGCACAGATACGCAGTATTTT.

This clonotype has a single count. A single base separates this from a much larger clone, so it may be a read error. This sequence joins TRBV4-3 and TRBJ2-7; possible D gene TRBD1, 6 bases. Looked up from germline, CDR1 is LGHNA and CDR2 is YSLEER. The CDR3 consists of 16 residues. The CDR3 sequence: CTSSQDAGDWAYEQYF. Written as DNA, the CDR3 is TGCACCAGCAGCCAAGATGCAGGGGATTGGGCCTACGAGCAGTACTTC.

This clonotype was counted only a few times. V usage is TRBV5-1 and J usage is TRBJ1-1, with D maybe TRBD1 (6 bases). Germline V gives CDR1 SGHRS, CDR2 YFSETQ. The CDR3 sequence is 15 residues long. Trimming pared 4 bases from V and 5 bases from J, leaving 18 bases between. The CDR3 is CASSRENTGTTEAFF. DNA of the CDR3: TGCGCCAGCAGCCGGGAAAATACAGGGACGACTGAAGCTTTCTTT.

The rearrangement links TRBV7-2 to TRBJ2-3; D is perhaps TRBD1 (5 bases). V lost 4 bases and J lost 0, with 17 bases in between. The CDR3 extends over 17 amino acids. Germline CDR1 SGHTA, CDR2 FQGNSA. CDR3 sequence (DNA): TGTGCCAGCAGCTACCGTGGGTTGGGGCAGAGCACAGATACGCAGTATTTT. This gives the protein CASSYRGLGQSTDTQYF.

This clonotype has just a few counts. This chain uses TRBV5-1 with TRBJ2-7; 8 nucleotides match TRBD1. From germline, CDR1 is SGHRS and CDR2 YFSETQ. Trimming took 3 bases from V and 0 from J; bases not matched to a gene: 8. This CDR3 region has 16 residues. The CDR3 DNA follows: TGCGCCAGCAGCTACCTCCAGGGGGCAAGCTCCTACGAGCAGTACTTC. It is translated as CASSYLQGASSYEQYF.

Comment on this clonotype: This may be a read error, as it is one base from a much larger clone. CDR3 protein: CASSLVVGGREQFF. The CDR3 DNA sequence: TGCGCCAGCAGCTTGGTTGTAGGGGGCCGTGAGCAGTTCTTC. The chain combines TRBV5-1 with TRBJ2-1, with 7 bases identical to TRBD1. This CDR3 region has 14 residues. Germline V gene lookup returns CDR1 SGHRS and CDR2 YFSETQ. V was pared by 0 bases and J by 9 bases, with 6 bases of the junction left unmatched. The entire variable domain, with the rest obtained from reference TRBV5-1 and TRBJ2-1, is as follows: KAGVTQTPRYLIKTRGQQVTLSCSPISGHRSVSWYQQTPGQGLQFLFEYFSETQRNKGNFPGRFSGRQFSNSRSEMNVSTLELGDSALYLCASSLVVGGREQFFGPGTRLTVL.

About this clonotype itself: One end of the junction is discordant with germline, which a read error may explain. CDR3 residues: CASREGQSIYEQYF. For the CDR3, the DNA is TGTGCCAGCAGGGAAGGACAGAGCATTTACGAGCAGTACTTC. The rearrangement links TRBV6-1 to TRBJ2-4; D possibly corresponds to TRBD1 (6 bases). The DNA end is a closer match to TRBJ2-7, so the J assignment may be wrong. Germline V gives CDR1 MNHNS, CDR2 SASEGT. The CDR3 consists of 14 residues.

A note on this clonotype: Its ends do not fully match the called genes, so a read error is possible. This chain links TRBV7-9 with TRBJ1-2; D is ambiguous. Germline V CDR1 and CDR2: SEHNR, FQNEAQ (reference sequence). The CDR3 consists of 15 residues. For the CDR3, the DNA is TGTGCCAGCAGCTCCTCTAGTGTCACCGACTATGGCTACATCTTC. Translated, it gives CASSSSSVTDYGYIF.

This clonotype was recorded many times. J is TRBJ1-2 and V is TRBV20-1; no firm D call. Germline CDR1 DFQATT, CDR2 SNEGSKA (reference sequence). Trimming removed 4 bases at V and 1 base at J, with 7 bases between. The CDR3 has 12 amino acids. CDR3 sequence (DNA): TGCAGTGCTACTCAAAATAACTATGGCTACACCTTC. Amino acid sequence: CSATQNNYGYTF.

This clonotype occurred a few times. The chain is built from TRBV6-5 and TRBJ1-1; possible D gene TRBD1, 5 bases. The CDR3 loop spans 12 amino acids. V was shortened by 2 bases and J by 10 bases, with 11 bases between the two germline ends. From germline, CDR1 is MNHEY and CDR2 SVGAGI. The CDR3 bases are TGTGCCAGCAGTTACCTGGGGGAAGGAGCTTTCTTT. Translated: CASSYLGEGAFF.

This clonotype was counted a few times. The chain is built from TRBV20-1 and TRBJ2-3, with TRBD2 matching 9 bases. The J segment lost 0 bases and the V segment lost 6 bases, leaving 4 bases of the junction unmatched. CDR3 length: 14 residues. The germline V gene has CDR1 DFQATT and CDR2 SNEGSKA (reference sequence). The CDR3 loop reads CSASGGFSTDTQYF. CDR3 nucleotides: TGCAGTGCCAGCGGGGGGTTTAGCACAGATACGCAGTATTTT.

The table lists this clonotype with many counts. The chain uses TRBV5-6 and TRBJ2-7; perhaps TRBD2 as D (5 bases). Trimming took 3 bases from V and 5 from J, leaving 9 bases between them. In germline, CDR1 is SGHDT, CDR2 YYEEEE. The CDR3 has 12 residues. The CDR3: CASSYFGDEQYF. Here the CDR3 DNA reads TGTGCCAGCAGCTATTTCGGGGACGAGCAGTACTTC.

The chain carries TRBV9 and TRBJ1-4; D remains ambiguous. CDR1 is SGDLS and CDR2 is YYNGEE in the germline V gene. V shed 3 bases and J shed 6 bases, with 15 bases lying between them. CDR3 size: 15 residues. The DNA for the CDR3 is TGTGCCAGCAGCGCCGGCGGGAGGGATTATGAAAAACTGTTTTTT. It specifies CASSAGGRDYEKLFF.

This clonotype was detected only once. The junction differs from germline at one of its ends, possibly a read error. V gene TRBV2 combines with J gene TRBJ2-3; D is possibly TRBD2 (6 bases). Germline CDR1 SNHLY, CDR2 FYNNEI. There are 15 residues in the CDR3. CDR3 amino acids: CASRAKWGVADTRYF. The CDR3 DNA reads TGTGCCAGCAGAGCCAAGTGGGGGGTCGCAGATACGCGGTATTTT.

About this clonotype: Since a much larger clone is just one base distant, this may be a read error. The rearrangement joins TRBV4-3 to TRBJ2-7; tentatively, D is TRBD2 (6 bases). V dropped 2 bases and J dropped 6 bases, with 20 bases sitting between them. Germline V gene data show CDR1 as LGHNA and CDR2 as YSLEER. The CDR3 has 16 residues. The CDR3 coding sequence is TGCGCCAGCAGCCAATCCTGGACTATCGGGACTGGCGAGCAGTACTTC. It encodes CASSQSWTIGTGEQYF.

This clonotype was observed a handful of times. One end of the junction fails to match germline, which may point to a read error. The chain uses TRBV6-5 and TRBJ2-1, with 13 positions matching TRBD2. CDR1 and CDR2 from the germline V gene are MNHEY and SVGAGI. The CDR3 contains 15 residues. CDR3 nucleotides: TGTGCCAACAGTAGGGGACTAGCGGGGTACAATGAGCAGTTCTTC. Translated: CANSRGLAGYNEQFF.

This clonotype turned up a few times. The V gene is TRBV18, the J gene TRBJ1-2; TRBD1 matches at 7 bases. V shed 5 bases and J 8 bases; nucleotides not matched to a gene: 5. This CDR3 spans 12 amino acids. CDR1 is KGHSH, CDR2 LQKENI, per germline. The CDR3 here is CASSAGQDGYTF. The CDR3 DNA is TGTGCCAGCTCAGCCGGACAGGACGGCTACACCTTC.

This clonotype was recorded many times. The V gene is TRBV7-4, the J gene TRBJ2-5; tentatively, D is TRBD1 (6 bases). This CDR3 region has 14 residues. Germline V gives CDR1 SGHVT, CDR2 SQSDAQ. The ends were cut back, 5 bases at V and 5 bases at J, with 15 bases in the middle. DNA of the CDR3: TGTGCCAGCAGCCCTTATCAGGGGTTCGAGACCCAGTACTTC. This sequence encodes CASSPYQGFETQYF.

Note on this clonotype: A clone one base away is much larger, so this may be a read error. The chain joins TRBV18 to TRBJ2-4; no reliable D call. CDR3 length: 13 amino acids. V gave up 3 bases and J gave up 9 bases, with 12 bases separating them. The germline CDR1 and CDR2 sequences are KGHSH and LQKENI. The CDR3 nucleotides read TGTGCCAGCTCACCGGGCAGTAAAGGCATTCAGTACTTC. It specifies CASSPGSKGIQYF.

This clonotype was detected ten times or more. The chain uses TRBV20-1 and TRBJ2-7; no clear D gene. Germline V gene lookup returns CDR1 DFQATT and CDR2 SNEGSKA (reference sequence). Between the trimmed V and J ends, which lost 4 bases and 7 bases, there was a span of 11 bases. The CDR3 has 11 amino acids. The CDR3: CSATSVREQYF. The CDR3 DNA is TGCAGTGCTACATCTGTCCGGGAGCAGTACTTC.

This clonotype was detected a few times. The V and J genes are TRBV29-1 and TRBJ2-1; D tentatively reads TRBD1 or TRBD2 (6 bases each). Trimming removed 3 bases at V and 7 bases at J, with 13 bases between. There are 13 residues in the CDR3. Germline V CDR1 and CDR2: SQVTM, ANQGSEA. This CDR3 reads CSVDPGARNEQFF. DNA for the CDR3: TGCAGCGTTGACCCGGGGGCTCGTAATGAGCAGTTCTTC.

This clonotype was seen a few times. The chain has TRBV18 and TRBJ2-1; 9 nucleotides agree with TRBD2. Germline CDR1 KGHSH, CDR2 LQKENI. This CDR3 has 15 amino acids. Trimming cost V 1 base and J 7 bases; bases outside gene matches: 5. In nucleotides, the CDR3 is TGTGCCAGCTCACCACTAGCGGGAGAGGGGAATGAGCAGTTCTTC. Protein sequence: CASSPLAGEGNEQFF.

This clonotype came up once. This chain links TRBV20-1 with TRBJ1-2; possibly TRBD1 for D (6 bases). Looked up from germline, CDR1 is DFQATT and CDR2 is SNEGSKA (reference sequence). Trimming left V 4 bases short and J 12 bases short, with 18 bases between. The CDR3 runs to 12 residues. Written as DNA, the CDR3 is TGCAGTGCTATAAGACAGGCGCTGGGCAACACCTTC. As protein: CSAIRQALGNTF.

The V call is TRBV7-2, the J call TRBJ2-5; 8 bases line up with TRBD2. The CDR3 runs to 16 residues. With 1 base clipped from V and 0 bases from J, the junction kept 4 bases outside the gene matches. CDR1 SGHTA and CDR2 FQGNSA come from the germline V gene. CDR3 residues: CASSLGSGGHQETQYF. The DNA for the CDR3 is TGTGCCAGCAGCTTAGGGAGCGGGGGCCACCAAGAGACCCAGTACTTC.

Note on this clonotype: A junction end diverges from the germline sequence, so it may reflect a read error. The CDR3 sequence: CASSEGGASQETQYF. The CDR3 DNA reads TGTGCCAGCAGCGAAGGGGGGGCCTCGCAAGAGACCCAGTACTTC. The V gene is TRBV2, the J gene TRBJ2-5; possible D gene TRBD2, 7 bases. Germline values: CDR1 SNHLY, CDR2 FYNNEI. This CDR3 is built from 15 residues. The full variable domain, in which reference TRBV2 and TRBJ2-5 provide the parts outside the CDR3, is EPEVTQTPSHQVTQMGQEVILRCVPISNHLYFYWYRQILGQKVEFLVSFYNNEISEKSEIFDDQFSVERPDGSNFTLKIRSTKLEDSAMYFCASSEGGASQETQYFGPGTRLLVL.

CDR3 sequence reads: CASSLGTGGRQPQHF. The CDR3 DNA is TGTGCCAGCAGTTTGGGAACAGGGGGCAGGCAGCCCCAGCATTTT. The J gene is TRBJ1-5, the V gene TRBV12-3 or TRBV12-4; 9 bases are shared with TRBD1. The CDR3 covers 15 residues. V gave up 3 bases and J gave up 7 bases; unmatched junction bases: 7.

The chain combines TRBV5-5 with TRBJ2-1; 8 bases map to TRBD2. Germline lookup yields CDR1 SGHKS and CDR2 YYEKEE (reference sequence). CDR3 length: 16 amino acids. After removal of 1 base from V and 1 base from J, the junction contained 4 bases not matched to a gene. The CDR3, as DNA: TGTGCCAGCAGCTTGAGTAGCGGGATGTCCTACAATGAGCAGTTCTTC. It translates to CASSLSSGMSYNEQFF.

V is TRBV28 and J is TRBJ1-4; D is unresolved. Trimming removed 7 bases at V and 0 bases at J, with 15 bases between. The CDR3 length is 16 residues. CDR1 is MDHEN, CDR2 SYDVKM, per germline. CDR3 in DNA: TGTGCCAGCACCCCTATGGCTTTTGCAACTAATGAAAAACTGTTTTTT. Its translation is CASTPMAFATNEKLFF.